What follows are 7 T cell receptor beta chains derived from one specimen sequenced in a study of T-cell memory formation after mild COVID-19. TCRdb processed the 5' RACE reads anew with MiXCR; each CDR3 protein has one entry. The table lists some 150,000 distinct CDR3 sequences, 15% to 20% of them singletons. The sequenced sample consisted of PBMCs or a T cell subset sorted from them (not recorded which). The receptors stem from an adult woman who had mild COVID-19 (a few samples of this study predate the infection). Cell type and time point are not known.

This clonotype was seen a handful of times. The DNA for the CDR3 is TGTGCCGGGAGGAGGCCCAGCACAGATACGCAGTATTTT. Residues: CAGRRPSTDTQYF. The chain combines TRBV6-2 or TRBV6-3 with TRBJ2-3; maybe TRBD2 (6 bases). Germline-derived CDR1 and CDR2 are MNHEY and SVGEGT. Trimming removed 11 bases from V and 0 bases from J, with 12 bases in between. This CDR3 has 13 residues.

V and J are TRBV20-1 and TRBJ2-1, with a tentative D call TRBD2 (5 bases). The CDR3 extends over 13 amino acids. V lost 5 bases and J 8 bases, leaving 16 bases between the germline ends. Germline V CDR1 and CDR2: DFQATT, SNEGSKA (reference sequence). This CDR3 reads CSAGPTRPDEQFF. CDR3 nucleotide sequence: TGCAGTGCTGGGCCAACTAGGCCCGATGAGCAGTTCTTC.

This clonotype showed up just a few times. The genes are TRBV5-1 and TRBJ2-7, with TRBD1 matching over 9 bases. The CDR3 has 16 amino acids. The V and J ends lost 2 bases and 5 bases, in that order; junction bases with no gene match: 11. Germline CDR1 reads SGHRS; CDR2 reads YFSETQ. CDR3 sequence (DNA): TGCGCCAGCAGCTTTAACGCCGGGACAGGGTTCGACGAGCAGTACTTC. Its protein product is CASSFNAGTGFDEQYF.

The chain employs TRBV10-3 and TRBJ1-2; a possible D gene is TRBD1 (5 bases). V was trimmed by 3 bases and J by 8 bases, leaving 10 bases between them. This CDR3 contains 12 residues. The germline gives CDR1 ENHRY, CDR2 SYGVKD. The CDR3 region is CAISDRVEGYTF. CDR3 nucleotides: TGTGCCATCAGTGACAGGGTGGAAGGCTACACCTTC.

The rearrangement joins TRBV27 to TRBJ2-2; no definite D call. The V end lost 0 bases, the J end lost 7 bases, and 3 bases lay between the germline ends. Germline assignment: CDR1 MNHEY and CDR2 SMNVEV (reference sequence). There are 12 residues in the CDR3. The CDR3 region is CASSLSIGELFF. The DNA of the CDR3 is TGTGCCAGCAGTTTATCTATCGGGGAGCTGTTTTTT.

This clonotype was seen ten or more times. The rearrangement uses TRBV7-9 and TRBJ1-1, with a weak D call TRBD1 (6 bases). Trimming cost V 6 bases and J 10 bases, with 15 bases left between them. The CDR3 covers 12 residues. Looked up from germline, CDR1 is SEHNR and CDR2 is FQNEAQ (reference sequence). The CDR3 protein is CASRDADRTAFF. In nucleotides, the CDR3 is TGTGCCAGCAGGGATGCGGACAGAACAGCTTTCTTT.

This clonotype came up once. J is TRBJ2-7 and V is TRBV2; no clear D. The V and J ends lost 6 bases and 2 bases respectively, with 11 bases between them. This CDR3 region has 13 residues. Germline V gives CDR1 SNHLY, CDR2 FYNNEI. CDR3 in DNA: TGTGCCAGCAGGGACCACCAGACCTACGAGCAGTACTTC. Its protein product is CASRDHQTYEQYF.